These T cell receptor beta chains were read from a single sample in a study of blood T cell repertoires in COVID-19. The method was immunoSEQ multiplex PCR; TCRdb's version includes in-frame clones alone and lacks a portion of them. Of about 240,000 clones detected, about 87% appear once; the ten largest clones hold 5.5% to 9%. Sequenced: peripheral blood. The receptor source for this set is a woman in her seventies with active or convalescent COVID-19. Each CDR3 is given with its conserved first and last residue. The order of the fields is CDR3 DNA, CDR3 protein, V gene, J gene, D gene, clone size. D genes are given only for firm matches. Clone size is shown for a subset of rows, as once, few, many or a class of expanded clone.

DNA: TGTGCCAGCAGCTTGGGCAGGGGGCCCCAGAATGAGCAGTTCTTC; CDR3: CASSLGRGPQNEQFF; V: TRBV7-9; J: TRBJ2-1; D: TRBD1; size: -
DNA: TGTGCCAGCAGTAGAGGGCGGACTGAAGCTTTCTTT; CDR3: CASSRGRTEAFF; V: TRBV12-3/TRBV12-4; J: TRBJ1-1; D: -; size: -
DNA: TGTGCCACCGGGGTAGGGACTAGGGATGAGCAGTTCTTC; CDR3: CATGVGTRDEQFF; V: TRBV15; J: TRBJ2-1; D: TRBD2; size: -
DNA: TGTGCCAGCAGCTTTGAGGAGGGGTACTATGGCTACACCTTC; CDR3: CASSFEEGYYGYTF; V: TRBV5-6; J: TRBJ1-2; D: -; size: -
DNA: TGTGCCAGCAGCCCCCGGGCAGGGAATACCCCCCAGCATTTT; CDR3: CASSPRAGNTPQHF; V: TRBV7-2; J: TRBJ1-5; D: -; size: -
DNA: TGTGCCAGCAGCCTTACAGGGGTGGGTCAGCCCCAGCATTTT; CDR3: CASSLTGVGQPQHF; V: TRBV6-2/TRBV6-3; J: TRBJ1-5; D: TRBD1; size: -
DNA: TGTGCCAGTAGTATAGCAACAGGCCCGACTAGCAATCAGCCCCAGCATTTT; CDR3: CASSIATGPTSNQPQHF; V: TRBV19; J: TRBJ1-5; D: -; size: once
DNA: TGTGCCATCGGAAGAAGCGGGGGCCTCGCGAACACCGGGGAGCTGTTTTTT; CDR3: CAIGRSGGLANTGELFF; V: TRBV10-3; J: TRBJ2-2; D: TRBD2; size: -
DNA: TGTGCCAGCAGCCCGGCGGACAGTGCGTACACTGAAGCTTTCTTT; CDR3: CASSPADSAYTEAFF; V: TRBV7-6; J: TRBJ1-1; D: -; size: -
DNA: TGTGCCATCAGTGGGGGGAGGCATGGCTACACCTTC; CDR3: CAISGGRHGYTF; V: TRBV10-3; J: TRBJ1-2; D: -; size: -
DNA: TGTGCCAGTAGTGACAGGGAAGAGACCCAGTACTTC; CDR3: CASSDREETQYF; V: TRBV19; J: TRBJ2-5; D: TRBD1; size: -
DNA: TGTGCCAGTAGTATCGGGAGAAATCAGCCCCAGCATTTT; CDR3: CASSIGRNQPQHF; V: TRBV19; J: TRBJ1-5; D: -; size: -
DNA: TGTGCCAGCATATTGGCCTACACTGAAGCTTTCTTT; CDR3: CASILAYTEAFF; V: TRBV5-8; J: TRBJ1-1; D: -; size: -
DNA: TGCAGCGTCAGGGTTCTCCTCTCCTACAATGAGCAGTTCTTC; CDR3: CSVRVLLSYNEQFF; V: TRBV29-1; J: TRBJ2-1; D: -; size: few
DNA: TGTGCCAGCCGACCTGCTGGACAGTTCCTTCGGCAGTACTTC; CDR3: CASRPAGQFLRQYF; V: TRBV2; J: TRBJ2-7; D: -; size: -
DNA: TGTGCCAGTACTATGACAGTGCACCCCTATGGCTACACCTTC; CDR3: CASTMTVHPYGYTF; V: TRBV19; J: TRBJ1-2; D: -; size: -
DNA: TGTGCCAGCAGCTTAAAGCGGGGCGGGGAGCTGTTTTTT; CDR3: CASSLKRGGELFF; V: TRBV7-8; J: TRBJ2-2; D: TRBD2; size: -
DNA: TGCGCCAGCAGTGTTAGCGGGTCTCTCTTTGGAGGCGGGGAGCTGTTTTTT; CDR3: CASSVSGSLFGGGELFF; V: TRBV10-1; J: TRBJ2-2; D: TRBD2; size: few
DNA: TGTGCCAGCAAAACAGGTCGTAACTCACCCCTCCACTTT; CDR3: CASKTGRNSPLHF; V: TRBV2; J: TRBJ1-6; D: -; size: -
DNA: TGTGCCAGCAGCTACGGGACTAACTATGGCTACACCTTC; CDR3: CASSYGTNYGYTF; V: TRBV27; J: TRBJ1-2; D: -; size: -
DNA: TGTGCCAGCAGCTCTATATACGGACTAGCGGGGGTTGATGAGCAGTTCTTC; CDR3: CASSSIYGLAGVDEQFF; V: TRBV7-9; J: TRBJ2-1; D: TRBD2; size: -
DNA: TGTGCCAGCTTTCGGGTTGGCAGCCCCGGGGCTTTCTTT; CDR3: CASFRVGSPGAFF; V: TRBV18; J: TRBJ1-1; D: -; size: -
DNA: TGCGCCAGCAGTATAGGGGAAGGAATTTTCGGGGAGCTGTTTTTT; CDR3: CASSIGEGIFGELFF; V: TRBV4-3; J: TRBJ2-2; D: -; size: -
DNA: TGTGCCAGCTCACCGTCGACAGGGACGATTTATGGCTACACCTTC; CDR3: CASSPSTGTIYGYTF; V: TRBV18; J: TRBJ1-2; D: TRBD1; size: -
DNA: TGTGCCAGTAGTCGAGATTATGGCTACACCTTC; CDR3: CASSRDYGYTF; V: TRBV19; J: TRBJ1-2; D: -; size: -
DNA: TGTGCCAGCAGTCCCGGGACAAACCAAGAGACCCAGTACTTC; CDR3: CASSPGTNQETQYF; V: TRBV28; J: TRBJ2-5; D: -; size: many
DNA: TGCGCCAGCAGCCTCAGAGCACAGGGCGGAGGAGCTTTCTTT; CDR3: CASSLRAQGGGAFF; V: TRBV4-3; J: TRBJ1-1; D: -; size: once
DNA: TGTGCCAGTAGTCCCGGCAGGGGCAAGGGGAACACTGAAGCTTTCTTT; CDR3: CASSPGRGKGNTEAFF; V: TRBV19; J: TRBJ1-1; D: -; size: -
DNA: TGCGCCAGCAGCACCCCTGGGGGGGGCCAGCCCCAGCATTTT; CDR3: CASSTPGGGQPQHF; V: TRBV10-1; J: TRBJ1-5; D: -; size: -
DNA: TGCAGCGTTGAGGGACAGGGAGACTCCTATGGCTACACCTTC; CDR3: CSVEGQGDSYGYTF; V: TRBV29-1; J: TRBJ1-2; D: TRBD1; size: once
DNA: TGTGCCAGCAGCCAAGATACGGTCAGGGGGCCTGGCTACACCTTC; CDR3: CASSQDTVRGPGYTF; V: TRBV3-1/TRBV3-2; J: TRBJ1-2; D: TRBD1; size: -
DNA: TGCGCCAGCAGCTTGGGGGACAGGGGTTACAATGAGCAGTTCTTC; CDR3: CASSLGDRGYNEQFF; V: TRBV5-1; J: TRBJ2-1; D: TRBD1; size: -
DNA: TGTGCCAGCAGCCCCCTACCGGTAGGGGGATACGAGCAGTACTTC; CDR3: CASSPLPVGGYEQYF; V: TRBV6-5; J: TRBJ2-7; D: -; size: once
DNA: TGTGCCATCAGTGAGACCCCGACAGCGGGAAACACTGAAGCTTTCTTT; CDR3: CAISETPTAGNTEAFF; V: TRBV10-3; J: TRBJ1-1; D: -; size: -
DNA: TGTGCCAGCAGCTCCGGGACTCCTGGCTACACCTTC; CDR3: CASSSGTPGYTF; V: TRBV5-6; J: TRBJ1-2; D: -; size: once
DNA: TGCGCCAGCAGCCACCGCCAGGGGGACACTGAAGCTTTCTTT; CDR3: CASSHRQGDTEAFF; V: TRBV4-3; J: TRBJ1-1; D: TRBD1; size: few
DNA: TGCGCCAGCAGCCAAGGGACAGTGCGTAATGAAAAACTGTTTTTT; CDR3: CASSQGTVRNEKLFF; V: TRBV4-3; J: TRBJ1-4; D: -; size: -
DNA: TGTGCCAGCAGTTACTCCCTTGACAGCCTTACCTACGAGCAGTACTTC; CDR3: CASSYSLDSLTYEQYF; V: TRBV6-6; J: TRBJ2-7; D: -; size: -